This is a list of T cell receptor beta chains from one sample in a study of OX40 agonist ivuxolimab in advanced cancers. The assay was immunoSEQ multiplex PCR, and TCRdb's table has in-frame clones only and misses some. The sample contains roughly 100,000 clones, 90% to 95% of which appear only once. The input for sequencing was CD4+ or CD8+ T cells sorted from blood, taken in a trial of the OX40 agonist ivuxolimab. These TCRs come from an adult with an advanced solid tumor such as melanoma, head and neck, liver or kidney cancer. CDR3s include the opening cysteine and the closing phenylalanine or tryptophan. A D gene is named only where the DNA matches it firmly. Clone size is given for some rows only: seen once, a few or many times, or a class if the clone is expanded.

d_call clone_size j_call v_call cdr3_nt cdr3_aa
NA NA TRBJ2-7 TRBV4-3 TGCGCCAGCAGCCAAGAATGGCCTGGCCACTACGAGCAGTACTTC CASSQEWPGHYEQYF
TRBD2 NA TRBJ2-1 TRBV13 TGTGCCAGCAGCTCCTTAGTCCCGGGACTAGCGGGGGATATCGGTTTGGGAAATGAGCAGTTCTTC CASSSLVPGLAGDIGLGNEQFF
NA NA TRBJ2-1 TRBV2 TGTGCCAGCATTAAGCCGCCTACGTATGAGCAGTTCTTC CASIKPPTYEQFF
TRBD1 once TRBJ1-5 TRBV6-5 TGTGCCAGCGGCGGACAGGGGAGTCAGCCCCAGCATTTT CASGGQGSQPQHF
TRBD1 NA TRBJ2-1 TRBV7-2 TGTGCCAGCAGCCGTGGGACAGAGCATAGTTCAGAGTTCTTC CASSRGTEHSSEFF
TRBD2 few TRBJ2-3 TRBV9 TGTGCCAGCAGCGTAGGACTAGCGGGGGGATCAGATACGCAGTATTTT CASSVGLAGGSDTQYF
NA NA TRBJ1-2 TRBV9 TGTGCCAGCAGCGCCGACTTAAACTATGGCTACACCTTC CASSADLNYGYTF
NA NA TRBJ1-4 TRBV5-1 TGCGCCAGCAGCTTGCCAGGGGAGGAAAAACTGTTTTTT CASSLPGEEKLFF
TRBD2 NA TRBJ2-1 TRBV5-1 TGCGCCAGCAGCTTGGGACCGGGAGGAGTCGATGAGCAGTTCTTC CASSLGPGGVDEQFF
TRBD1 once TRBJ1-3 TRBV19 TGTGCCAGTAGCGCCGGACAGGGCCGCTCTGGAAACACCATATATTTT CASSAGQGRSGNTIYF
TRBD1 once TRBJ1-4 TRBV19 TGTGCCATTAAAACCCCCCACGACAGGGGAGAAAAACTGTTTTTT CAIKTPHDRGEKLFF
NA NA TRBJ2-7 TRBV11-3 TGTGCCAGCAGCACGGGACCAGGGCGCGAGCAGTACTTC CASSTGPGREQYF
NA NA TRBJ1-6 TRBV6-5 TGTGCCAGCAGAACGACTTATGCGGGTTCACCCCTCCACTTT CASRTTYAGSPLHF
NA NA TRBJ1-1 TRBV6-6 TGTGCCAGCAGTATACAGGTAAACACTGAAGCTTTCTTT CASSIQVNTEAFF
NA NA TRBJ1-3 TRBV7-2 TGTGCCAGCAGCTTAGCCCCGGGGGGAAACACCATATATTTT CASSLAPGGNTIYF
TRBD1 few TRBJ1-5 TRBV28 TGTGCCAGCAGTTCCTGGGACAGGAATCAGCCCCAGCATTTT CASSSWDRNQPQHF
NA NA TRBJ2-3 TRBV18 TGTGCCAGCTCGCTTTCTGGCACAGATACGCAGTATTTT CASSLSGTDTQYF
NA NA TRBJ2-3 TRBV27 TGTGCCAGCAGTTTGAAGGGTGCCGGCATGGGGACAGATACGCAGTATTTT CASSLKGAGMGTDTQYF
NA NA TRBJ1-2 TRBV28 TGTGCCAGCACTGTGGGAAAGAATGGCTACACCTTC CASTVGKNGYTF
TRBD1 NA TRBJ1-2 TRBV7-8 TGTGCCAGCAGCTTCGGGACAGGGGGATTCTATGGCTACACCTTC CASSFGTGGFYGYTF
NA NA TRBJ2-1 TRBV7-2 TGTGCCAGCAGCTTCAGGGTCGATTTTGAGCAGTTCTTC CASSFRVDFEQFF
TRBD2 NA TRBJ2-3 TRBV28 TGTGCCAGCAGCCTGACTAGCGGGGGGGTCTCGGATACGCAGTATTTT CASSLTSGGVSDTQYF
NA once TRBJ1-4 TRBV14 TGTGCCAGCAGCCAAGATCGCCAGGGCTGGACTAATGAAAAACTGTTTTTT CASSQDRQGWTNEKLFF
NA NA TRBJ1-6 TRBV15 TGTGCCACCAGCAGAGATCTGGTGGGGACGGAAAATTCACCCCTCCACTTT CATSRDLVGTENSPLHF
NA few TRBJ1-3 TRBV9 TGTGCCAGCAGCGTTGGTTCTGGAAACACCATATATTTT CASSVGSGNTIYF
NA NA TRBJ2-5 TRBV28 TGTGCCAGCAGTCTGACCGGGCCTGGGACCCAGTACTTC CASSLTGPGTQYF
NA NA TRBJ2-7 TRBV20-1 TGCAGTGCTACAGGTATCCACGAGCAGTACTTC CSATGIHEQYF
TRBD1 NA TRBJ2-1 TRBV19 TGTGCCAGTAGCCCGACAGGGCGGAATGAGCAGTTCTTC CASSPTGRNEQFF
NA NA TRBJ1-5 TRBV28 TGTGCCAGCAGTTTTGGGGGGGAGAGTCAGCCCCAGCATTTT CASSFGGESQPQHF
NA NA TRBJ2-5 TRBV5-5 TGTGCCAGCAGCTTTTATGAGACCCAGTACTTC CASSFYETQYF
NA NA TRBJ1-1 TRBV5-4 TGTGCCAGCAGCCCCGGAGGAGGGACCATGAACACTGAAGCTTTCTTT CASSPGGGTMNTEAFF
NA NA TRBJ1-1 TRBV21-1 NA CASSKVGQGATEAFF
NA NA TRBJ2-3 TRBV11-2 TGTGCCAGCAGCTTATATAGCACAGATACGCAGTATTTT CASSLYSTDTQYF
NA NA TRBJ2-5 TRBV7-9 TGTGCCAGCAGCTTAGAGGGAACGGAGACCCAGTACTTC CASSLEGTETQYF
NA NA TRBJ1-1 TRBV6-5 TGTGCCAGCAGTAGAAACAGGGTTTGGACTGAAGCTTTCTTT CASSRNRVWTEAFF
NA NA TRBJ1-1 TRBV6-5 TGTGCCAGCAGTTACGTCCGTGGGGGCACTGAAGCTTTCTTT CASSYVRGGTEAFF
TRBD2 NA TRBJ2-5 TRBV5-4 TGTGCCAGCAGCTTGTTCAAGGGGACTAGCGGGAGAGAGACCCAGTACTTC CASSLFKGTSGRETQYF
NA NA TRBJ1-1 TRBV28 TGTACCAGCAGTTTTCGAGGGTTTGGGAACACTGAAGCTTTCTTT CTSSFRGFGNTEAFF
NA NA TRBJ2-2 TRBV5-1 TGCGCCAGCAGAGCCCGTACGAACACCGGGGAGCTGTTTTTT CASRARTNTGELFF
NA NA TRBJ2-1 TRBV15 TGTGCCACCAGCACCCTCTCCGGAGCGGAATACTACAATGAGCAGTTCTTC CATSTLSGAEYYNEQFF
TRBD1 NA TRBJ1-6 TRBV5-1 TGCGCCAGCAGCTTAGAGGGGGCTGCCTATAATTCACCCCTCCACTTT CASSLEGAAYNSPLHF
NA NA TRBJ1-3 TRBV30 TGTGCCTGGAGTGTCTGGGGGGCGCGGAACACCATATATTTT CAWSVWGARNTIYF